The following is a T cell receptor beta chain sequence with its context. What it binds is not known. Germline-derived CDR1 and CDR2 are SGHNT and YYREEE (reference sequence). V lost 4 bases to trimming and J lost 6 bases; unmatched junction nucleotides: 6. This CDR3 contains 13 residues. These data originate in a study of T cell clonotyping in hematopoietic cell transplantation. Study results and caveats: No sorting was done, leaving CD4 and CD8 contributions mixed. After transplant, recipient diversity fell while pathologically expanded clonotypes grew through day 180.

Method: immunoSEQ multiplex PCR; TCRdb's copy keeps in-frame clones and lacks some. There are more than 70,000 clones in the sample; 90% to 96% occur only once, and roughly 1.7% lies in the top ten. The time point here: recipient sample about 28 days before transplant, after cytoreduction. The material was peripheral blood mononuclear cells, obtained before stem cell transplant. The sequence came from a woman aged 45-60 years with acute myeloid leukemia. Some clones in this sample may be carry-over from other donors' samples. V gene TRBV5-4 combines with J gene TRBJ2-7; 8 nucleotides align to TRBD1. CDR3: CASSTDRVSEQYF. CDR3 nucleotide sequence: TGTGCCAGCAGCACGGACAGGGTTTCCGAGCAGTACTTC.